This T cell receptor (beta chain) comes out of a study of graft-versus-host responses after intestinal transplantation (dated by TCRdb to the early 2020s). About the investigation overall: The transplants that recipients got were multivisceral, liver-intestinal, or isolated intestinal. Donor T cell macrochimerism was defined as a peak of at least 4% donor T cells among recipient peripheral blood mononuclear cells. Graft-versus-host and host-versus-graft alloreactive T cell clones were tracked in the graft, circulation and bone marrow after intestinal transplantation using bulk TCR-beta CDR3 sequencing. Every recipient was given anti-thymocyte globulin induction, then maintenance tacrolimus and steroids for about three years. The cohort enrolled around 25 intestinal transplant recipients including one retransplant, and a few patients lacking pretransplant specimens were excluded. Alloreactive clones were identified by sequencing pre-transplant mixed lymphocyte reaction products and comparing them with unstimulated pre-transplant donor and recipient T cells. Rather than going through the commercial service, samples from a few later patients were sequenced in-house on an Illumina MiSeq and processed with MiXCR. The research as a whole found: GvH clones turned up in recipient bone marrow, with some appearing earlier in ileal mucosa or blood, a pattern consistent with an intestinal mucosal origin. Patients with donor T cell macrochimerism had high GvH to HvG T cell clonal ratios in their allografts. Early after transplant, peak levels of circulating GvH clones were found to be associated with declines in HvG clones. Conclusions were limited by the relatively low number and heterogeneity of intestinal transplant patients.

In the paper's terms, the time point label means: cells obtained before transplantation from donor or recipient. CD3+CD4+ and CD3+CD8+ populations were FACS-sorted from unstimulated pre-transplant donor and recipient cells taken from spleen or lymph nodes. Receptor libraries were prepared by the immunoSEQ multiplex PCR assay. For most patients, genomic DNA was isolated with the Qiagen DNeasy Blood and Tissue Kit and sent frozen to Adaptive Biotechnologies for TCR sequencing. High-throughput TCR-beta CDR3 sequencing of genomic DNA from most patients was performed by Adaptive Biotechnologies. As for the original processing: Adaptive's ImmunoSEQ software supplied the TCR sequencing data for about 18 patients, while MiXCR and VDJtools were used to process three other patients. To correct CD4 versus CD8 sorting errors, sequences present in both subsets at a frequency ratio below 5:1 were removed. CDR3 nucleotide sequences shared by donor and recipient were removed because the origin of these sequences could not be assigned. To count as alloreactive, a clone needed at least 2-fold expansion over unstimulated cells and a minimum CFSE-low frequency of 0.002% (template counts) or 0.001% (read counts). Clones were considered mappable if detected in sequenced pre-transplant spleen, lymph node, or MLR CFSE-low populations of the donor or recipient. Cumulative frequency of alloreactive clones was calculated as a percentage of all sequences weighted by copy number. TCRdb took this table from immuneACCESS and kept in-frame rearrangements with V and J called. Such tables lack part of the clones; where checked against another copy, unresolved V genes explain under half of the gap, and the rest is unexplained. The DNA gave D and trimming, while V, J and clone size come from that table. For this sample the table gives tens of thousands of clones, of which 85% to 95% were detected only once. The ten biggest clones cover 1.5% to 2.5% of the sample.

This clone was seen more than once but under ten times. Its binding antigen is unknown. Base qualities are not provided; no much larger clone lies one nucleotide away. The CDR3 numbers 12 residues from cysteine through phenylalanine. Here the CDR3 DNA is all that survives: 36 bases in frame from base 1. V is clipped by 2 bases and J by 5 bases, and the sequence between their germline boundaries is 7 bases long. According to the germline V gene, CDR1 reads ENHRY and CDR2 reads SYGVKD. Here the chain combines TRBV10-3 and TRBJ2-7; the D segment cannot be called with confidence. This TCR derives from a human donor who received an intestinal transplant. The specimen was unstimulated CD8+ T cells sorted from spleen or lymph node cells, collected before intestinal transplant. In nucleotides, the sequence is TGTGCCATCAGTGAGACTTTGGACGAGCAGTACTTC. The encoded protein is CAISETLDEQYF.